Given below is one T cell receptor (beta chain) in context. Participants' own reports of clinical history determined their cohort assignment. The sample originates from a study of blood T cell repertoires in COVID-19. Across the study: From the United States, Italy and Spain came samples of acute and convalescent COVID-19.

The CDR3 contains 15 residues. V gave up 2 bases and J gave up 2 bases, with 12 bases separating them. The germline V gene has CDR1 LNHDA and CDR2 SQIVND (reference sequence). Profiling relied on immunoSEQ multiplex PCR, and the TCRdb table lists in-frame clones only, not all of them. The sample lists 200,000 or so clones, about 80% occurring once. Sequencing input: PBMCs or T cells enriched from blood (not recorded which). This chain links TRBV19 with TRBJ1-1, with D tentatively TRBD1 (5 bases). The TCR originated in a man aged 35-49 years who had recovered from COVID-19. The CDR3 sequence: CASSINARANTEAFF. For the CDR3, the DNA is TGTGCCAGTAGTATAAACGCCAGGGCAAACACTGAAGCTTTCTTT. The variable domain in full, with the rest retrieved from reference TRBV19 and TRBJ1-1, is DGGITQSPKYLFRKEGQNVTLSCEQNLNHDAMYWYRQDPGQGLRLIYYSQIVNDFQKGDIAEGYSVSREKKESFPLTVTSAQKNPTAFYLCASSINARANTEAFFGQGTRLTVV.